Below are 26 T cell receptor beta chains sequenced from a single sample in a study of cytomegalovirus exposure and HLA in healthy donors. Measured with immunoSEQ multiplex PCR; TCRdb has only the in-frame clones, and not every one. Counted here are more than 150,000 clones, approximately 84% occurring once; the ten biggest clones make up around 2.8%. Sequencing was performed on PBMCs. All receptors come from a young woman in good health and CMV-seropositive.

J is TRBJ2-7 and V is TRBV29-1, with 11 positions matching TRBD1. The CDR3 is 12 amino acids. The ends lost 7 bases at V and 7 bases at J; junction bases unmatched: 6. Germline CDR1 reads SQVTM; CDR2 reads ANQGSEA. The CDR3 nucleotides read TGCAGCGCCCGGGACAGGGGGGCAGAGCAGTACTTC. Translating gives CSARDRGAEQYF.

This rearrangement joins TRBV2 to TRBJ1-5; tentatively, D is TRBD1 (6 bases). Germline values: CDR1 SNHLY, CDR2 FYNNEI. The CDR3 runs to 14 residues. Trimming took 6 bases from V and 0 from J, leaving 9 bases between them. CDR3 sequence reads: CASRATGSNQPQHF. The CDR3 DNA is TGTGCCAGCAGGGCGACAGGTAGCAATCAGCCCCAGCATTTT.

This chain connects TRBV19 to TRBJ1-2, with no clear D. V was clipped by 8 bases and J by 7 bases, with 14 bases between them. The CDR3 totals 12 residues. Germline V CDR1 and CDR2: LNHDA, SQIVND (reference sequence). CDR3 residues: CASAASEGGYTF. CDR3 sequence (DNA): TGTGCCAGTGCCGCATCCGAGGGTGGCTACACCTTC.

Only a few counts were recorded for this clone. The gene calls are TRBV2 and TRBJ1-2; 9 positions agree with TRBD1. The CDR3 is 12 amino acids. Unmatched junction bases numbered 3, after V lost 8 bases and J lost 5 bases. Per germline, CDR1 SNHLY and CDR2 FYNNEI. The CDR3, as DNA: TGTGCCAGCCGACAGGGGGAATATGGCTACACCTTC. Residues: CASRQGEYGYTF. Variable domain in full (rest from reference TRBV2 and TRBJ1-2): EPEVTQTPSHQVTQMGQEVILRCVPISNHLYFYWYRQILGQKVEFLVSFYNNEISEKSEIFDDQFSVERPDGSNFTLKIRSTKLEDSAMYFCASRQGEYGYTFGSGTRLTVV.

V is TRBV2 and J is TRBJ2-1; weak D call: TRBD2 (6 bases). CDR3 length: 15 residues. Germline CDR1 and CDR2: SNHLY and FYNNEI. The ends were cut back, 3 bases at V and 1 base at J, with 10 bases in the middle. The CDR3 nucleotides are TGTGCCAGCAGTGATATAGCGGTTTCCTACAATGAGCAGTTCTTC. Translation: CASSDIAVSYNEQFF.

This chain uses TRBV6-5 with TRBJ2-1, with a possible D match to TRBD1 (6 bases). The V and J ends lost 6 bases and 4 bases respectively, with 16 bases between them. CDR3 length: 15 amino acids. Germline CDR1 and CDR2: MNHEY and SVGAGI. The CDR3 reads CASRPGQSRYNEQFF. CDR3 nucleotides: TGTGCCAGCAGACCCGGACAGTCGCGATACAATGAGCAGTTCTTC.

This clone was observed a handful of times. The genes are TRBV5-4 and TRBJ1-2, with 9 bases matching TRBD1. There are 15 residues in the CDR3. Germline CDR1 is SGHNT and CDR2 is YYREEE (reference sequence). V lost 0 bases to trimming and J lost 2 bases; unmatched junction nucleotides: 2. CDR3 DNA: TGTGCCAGCAGCTTGGCCGGGACAGGGAACTATGGCTACACCTTC. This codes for CASSLAGTGNYGYTF.

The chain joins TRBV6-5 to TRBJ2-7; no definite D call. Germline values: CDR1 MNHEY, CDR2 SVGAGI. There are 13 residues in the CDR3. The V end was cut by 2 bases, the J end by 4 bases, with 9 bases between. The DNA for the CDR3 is TGTGCCAGCAGTTACGGTCCAGGATACGAGCAGTACTTC. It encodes CASSYGPGYEQYF.

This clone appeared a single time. CDR3 coding DNA: TGTGCCAGCAGCTCCTCTACTAGTAGGGAGACCCAGTACTTC. It codes for CASSSSTSRETQYF. The J gene is TRBJ2-5, the V gene TRBV7-6, with a tentative D call TRBD2 (5 bases). Germline loops: CDR1 SGHVS, CDR2 FNYEAQ. V lost 4 bases and J lost 5, with 14 bases in between. The CDR3 is 14 amino acids.

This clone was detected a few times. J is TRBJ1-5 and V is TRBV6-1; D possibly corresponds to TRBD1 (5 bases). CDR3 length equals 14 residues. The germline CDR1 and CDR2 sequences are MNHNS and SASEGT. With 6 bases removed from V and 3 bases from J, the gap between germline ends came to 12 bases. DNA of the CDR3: TGTGCCAGCAGGGGGGGTTGGAACAATCAGCCCCAGCATTTT. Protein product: CASRGGWNNQPQHF.

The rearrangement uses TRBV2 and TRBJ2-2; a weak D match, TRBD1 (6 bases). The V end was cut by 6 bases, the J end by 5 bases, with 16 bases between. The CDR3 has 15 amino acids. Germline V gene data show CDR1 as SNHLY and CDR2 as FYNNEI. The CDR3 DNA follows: TGTGCCAGCAGGCCCGACAGGTTACCGACCGGGGAGCTGTTTTTT. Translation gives CASRPDRLPTGELFF.

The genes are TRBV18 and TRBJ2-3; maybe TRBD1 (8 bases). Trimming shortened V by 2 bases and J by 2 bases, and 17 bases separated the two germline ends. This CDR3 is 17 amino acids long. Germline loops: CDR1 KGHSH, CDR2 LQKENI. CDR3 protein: CASSPGGGQAPTDTQYF. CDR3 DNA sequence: TGTGCCAGCTCACCAGGGGGGGGACAGGCCCCCACAGATACGCAGTATTTT.

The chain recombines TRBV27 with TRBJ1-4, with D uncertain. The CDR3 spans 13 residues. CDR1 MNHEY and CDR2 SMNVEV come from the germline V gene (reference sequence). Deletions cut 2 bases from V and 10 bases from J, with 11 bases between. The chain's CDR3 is CASSLTRNRKLFF. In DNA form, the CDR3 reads TGTGCCAGCAGTTTAACCCGAAACAGAAAACTGTTTTTT.

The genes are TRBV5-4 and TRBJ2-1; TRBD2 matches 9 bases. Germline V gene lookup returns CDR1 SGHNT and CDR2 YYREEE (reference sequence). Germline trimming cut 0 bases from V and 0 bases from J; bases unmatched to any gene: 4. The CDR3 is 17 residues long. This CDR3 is CASSLGSGGPSYNEQFF. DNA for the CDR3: TGTGCCAGCAGCTTGGGGAGCGGGGGGCCCTCCTACAATGAGCAGTTCTTC. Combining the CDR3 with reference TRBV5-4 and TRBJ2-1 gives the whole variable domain ETGVTQSPTHLIKTRGQQVTLRCSSQSGHNTVSWYQQALGQGPQFIFQYYREEENGRGNFPPRFSGLQFPNYSSELNVNALELDDSALYLCASSLGSGGPSYNEQFFGPGTRLTVL.

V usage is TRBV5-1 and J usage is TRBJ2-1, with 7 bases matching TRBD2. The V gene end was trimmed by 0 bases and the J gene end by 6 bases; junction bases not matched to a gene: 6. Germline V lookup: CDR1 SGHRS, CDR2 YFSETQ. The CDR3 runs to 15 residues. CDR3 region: CASSLAVRGVNEQFF. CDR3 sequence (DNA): TGCGCCAGCAGCTTGGCCGTCCGGGGGGTCAATGAGCAGTTCTTC.

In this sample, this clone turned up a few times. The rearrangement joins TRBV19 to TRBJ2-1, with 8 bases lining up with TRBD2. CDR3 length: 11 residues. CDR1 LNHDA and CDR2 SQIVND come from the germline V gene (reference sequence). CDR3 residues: CATSVYNEQFF. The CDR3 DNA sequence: TGTGCGACTAGCGTTTACAATGAGCAGTTCTTC.

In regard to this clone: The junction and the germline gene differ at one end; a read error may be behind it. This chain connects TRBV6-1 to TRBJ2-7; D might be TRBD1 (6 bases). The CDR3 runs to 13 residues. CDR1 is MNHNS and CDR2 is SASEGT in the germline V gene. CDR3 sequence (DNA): TGTGCCAGCAGTGAGGGACAAGATTTGATTAGGTGCTTC. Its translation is CASSEGQDLIRCF.

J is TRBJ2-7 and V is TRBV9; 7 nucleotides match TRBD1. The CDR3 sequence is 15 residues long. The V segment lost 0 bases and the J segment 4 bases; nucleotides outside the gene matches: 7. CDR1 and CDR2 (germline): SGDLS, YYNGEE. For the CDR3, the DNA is TGTGCCAGCAGCGTAGATGCAGGGGGATCATACGAGCAGTACTTC. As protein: CASSVDAGGSYEQYF. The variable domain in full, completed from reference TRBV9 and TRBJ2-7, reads DSGVTQTPKHLITATGQRVTLRCSPRSGDLSVYWYQQSLDQGLQFLIQYYNGEERAKGNILERFSAQQFPDLHSELNLSSLELGDSALYFCASSVDAGGSYEQYFGPGTRLTVT.

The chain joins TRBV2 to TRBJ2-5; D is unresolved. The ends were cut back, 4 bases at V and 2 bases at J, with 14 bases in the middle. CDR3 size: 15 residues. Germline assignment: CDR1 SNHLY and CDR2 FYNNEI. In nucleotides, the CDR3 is TGTGCCAGCAGTGTTGGATGGCGACAACAAGAGACCCAGTACTTC. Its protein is CASSVGWRQQETQYF. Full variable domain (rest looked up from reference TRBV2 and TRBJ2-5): EPEVTQTPSHQVTQMGQEVILRCVPISNHLYFYWYRQILGQKVEFLVSFYNNEISEKSEIFDDQFSVERPDGSNFTLKIRSTKLEDSAMYFCASSVGWRQQETQYFGPGTRLLVL.

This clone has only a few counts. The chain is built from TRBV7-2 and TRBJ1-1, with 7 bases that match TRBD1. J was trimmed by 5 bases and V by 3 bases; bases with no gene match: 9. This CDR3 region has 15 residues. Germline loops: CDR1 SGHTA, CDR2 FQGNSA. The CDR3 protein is CASSFSVGGSTEAFF. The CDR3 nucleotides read TGTGCCAGCAGCTTTTCAGTAGGGGGCAGTACTGAAGCTTTCTTT.

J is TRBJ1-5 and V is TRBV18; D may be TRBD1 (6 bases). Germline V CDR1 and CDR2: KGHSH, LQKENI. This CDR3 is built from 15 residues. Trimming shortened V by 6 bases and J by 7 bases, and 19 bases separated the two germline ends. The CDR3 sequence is CASSTARGSGQPQHF. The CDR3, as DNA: TGTGCCAGCTCCACCGCCAGGGGTTCGGGGCAGCCCCAGCATTTT. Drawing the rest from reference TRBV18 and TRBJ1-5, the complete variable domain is NAGVMQNPRHLVRRRGQEARLRCSPMKGHSHVYWYRQLPEEGLKFMVYLQKENIIDESGMPKERFSAEFPKEGPSILRIQQVVRGDSAAYFCASSTARGSGQPQHFGDGTRLSIL.

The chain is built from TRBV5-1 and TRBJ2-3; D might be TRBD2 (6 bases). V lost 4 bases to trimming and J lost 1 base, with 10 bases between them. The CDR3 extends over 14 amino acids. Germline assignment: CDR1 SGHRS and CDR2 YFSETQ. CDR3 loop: CASSPERGTDTQYF. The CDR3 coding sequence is TGCGCCAGCAGCCCTGAGCGGGGCACAGATACGCAGTATTTT.

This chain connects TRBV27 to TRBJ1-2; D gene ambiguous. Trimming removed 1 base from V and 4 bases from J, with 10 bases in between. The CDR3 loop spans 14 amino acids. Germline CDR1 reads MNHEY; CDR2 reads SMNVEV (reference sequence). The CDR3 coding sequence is TGTGCCAGCAGTTTATTTGGAGGGATCTATGGCTACACCTTC. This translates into CASSLFGGIYGYTF.

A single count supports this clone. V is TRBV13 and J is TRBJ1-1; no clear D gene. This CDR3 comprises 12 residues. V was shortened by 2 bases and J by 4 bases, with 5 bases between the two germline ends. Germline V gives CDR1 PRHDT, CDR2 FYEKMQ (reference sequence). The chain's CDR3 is CASSLLATEAFF. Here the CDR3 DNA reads TGTGCCAGCAGCTTATTGGCCACTGAAGCTTTCTTT.

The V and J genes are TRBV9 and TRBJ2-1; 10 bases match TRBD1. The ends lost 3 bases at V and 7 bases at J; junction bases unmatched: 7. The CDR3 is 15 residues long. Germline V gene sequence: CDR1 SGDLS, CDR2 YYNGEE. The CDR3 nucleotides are TGTGCCAGCAGCGCGGGACAGGGGAATTGGAATGAGCAGTTCTTC. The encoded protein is CASSAGQGNWNEQFF.

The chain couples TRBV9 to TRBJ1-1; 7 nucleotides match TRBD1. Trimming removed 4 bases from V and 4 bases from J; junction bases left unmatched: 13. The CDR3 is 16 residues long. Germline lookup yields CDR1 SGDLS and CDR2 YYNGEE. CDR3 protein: CASSHQAGGLSTEAFF. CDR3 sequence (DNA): TGTGCCAGCAGCCATCAGGCAGGGGGGTTGTCCACTGAAGCTTTCTTT. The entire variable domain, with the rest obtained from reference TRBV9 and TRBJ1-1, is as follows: DSGVTQTPKHLITATGQRVTLRCSPRSGDLSVYWYQQSLDQGLQFLIQYYNGEERAKGNILERFSAQQFPDLHSELNLSSLELGDSALYFCASSHQAGGLSTEAFFGQGTRLTVV.